This T cell receptor beta chain derives from a study of OX40 agonist ivuxolimab in advanced cancers. Turning to the study itself: The mean age was roughly 60 years, ranging from about 20 to 90, with around four fifths of participants male. Study-wide points: The antigens recognized by the expanded peripheral T cells, that is their antigen specificity, were not determined. Expanded clones tended on average to be more numerous among CD8+ T cells than CD4+.

TCRdb keeps only in-frame clones here, not all; method: immunoSEQ multiplex PCR. This table holds some 50,000 clones, roughly 90% found once. This CDR3 has 14 amino acids. Notes on this clone: Its antigen is unidentified.

The source is an adult with an advanced solid tumor such as melanoma, head and neck, liver or kidney cancer. This sequence joins TRBV21-1 and TRBJ2-2. TRBV21-1 is classified as a pseudogene. The specimen comprised CD4+ or CD8+ T cells sorted from blood, sampled in a trial of the OX40 agonist ivuxolimab. CDR3 in DNA: TGTGCTAACTCGCCCCACAAGGCGACCGGGGAGCTGTTTTTT. Encoded protein: CANSPHKATGELFF.